This TCR beta chain was sequenced during a study of immune heterogeneity within non-small cell lung tumors. General observations from the study: Patients largely differed in their high-frequency T-cell receptor beta clonotypes.

CDR3 of TCR beta was amplified by multiplex PCR that used 32 V and 13 J primers. TCRdb called the multiplex PCR reads again in MiXCR, with one record for every CDR3 protein. The sample shows 4,000 to 5,000 distinct CDR3 sequences, about 33% of them seen only once. CDR1 WNHNN and CDR2 SYGVQD come from the germline V gene (reference sequence). The V and J ends lost 3 bases and 6 bases, in that order; junction bases with no gene match: 12. The CDR3 runs to 18 residues. For this clonotype: Antigen: not known. A much more abundant neighbour one base away suggests this may be a read error. A read error is likely, as this CDR3 ends without the conserved phenylalanine or tryptophan.

Bulk tumor genomic DNA, 600 ng per sample, was used as template. Multiple biopsies spaced far apart were taken from each primary tumor during surgery. The study enrolled patients with untreated, newly diagnosed non-small cell lung cancer who underwent curative surgery. Sequencing used lung tumor tissue. The V call is TRBV10-1, the J call TRBJ2-1, with TRBD2 matching 12 bases. The receptor was isolated from a woman between 45 and 65 years old with non-small cell lung cancer. The CDR3 DNA is TGCGCCAGCAGTGATGTGGTCCTAGCGGGGGGGAATGGCAATGAGCAGTTCTTA. Translated: CASSDVVLAGGNGNEQFL.